The following is a T cell receptor (beta chain) sequence with its context. Clones were sequenced by immunoSEQ multiplex PCR, and TCRdb holds only the in-frame ones, with some missing. The profile shows around 190,000 clones, about 79% of them singletons. V was trimmed by 5 bases and J by 2 bases, leaving 7 bases between them. From germline, CDR1 is MDHEN and CDR2 SYDVKM. CDR3 length equals 12 residues. The record originates from a study of blood T cell repertoires in COVID-19. This clonotype was obtained from a human donor in a cohort sampled during active COVID-19. The chain employs TRBV28 and TRBJ2-7; perhaps TRBD1 as D (6 bases). Sequencing input: peripheral blood. CDR3 DNA: TGTGCCAGCAGTGGACAGACCTACGAGCAGTACTTC. It is translated as CASSGQTYEQYF.